Sequencing of this TCR beta chain was carried out in a study of blood T cell repertoires in COVID-19. The CDR3 extends over 13 amino acids. J gave up 0 bases and V 9 bases, and 4 bases lay outside the gene matches. Germline assignment: CDR1 KGHDR and CDR2 SFDVKD. As handled by the study authors: Amplification of reference gene primers was used by the study to estimate nucleated cell counts. The assay was immunoSEQ multiplex PCR, and TCRdb's table has in-frame clones only and misses some. V, J and clone size reflect that table, while D and trimming were determined from the DNA. The sample holds a few hundred thousand clones, approximately 90% seen once.

V and J are TRBV24-1 and TRBJ2-7, with 7 positions matching TRBD1. The origin of this receptor is a woman aged 35 to 49 who had recovered from COVID-19. Sequencing was performed on PBMCs or T cells enriched from blood (not recorded which). CDR3 protein: CATSRDSSYEQYF. Here the CDR3 DNA reads TGTGCCACCTCCCGGGACAGCTCCTACGAGCAGTACTTC.